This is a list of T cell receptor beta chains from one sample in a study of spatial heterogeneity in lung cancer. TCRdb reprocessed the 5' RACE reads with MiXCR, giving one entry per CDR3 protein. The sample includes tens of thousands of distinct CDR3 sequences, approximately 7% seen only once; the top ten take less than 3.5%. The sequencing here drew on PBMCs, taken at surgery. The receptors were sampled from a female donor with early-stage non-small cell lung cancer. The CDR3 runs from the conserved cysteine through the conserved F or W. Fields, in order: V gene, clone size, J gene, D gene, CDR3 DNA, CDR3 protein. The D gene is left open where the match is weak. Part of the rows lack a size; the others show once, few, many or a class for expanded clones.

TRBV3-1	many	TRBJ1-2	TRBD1	TGTGCCAGCAGCCAAGGGACAGGTTATGGCTACACCTTC	CASSQGTGYGYTF
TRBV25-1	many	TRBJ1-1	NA	TGTGCCAGCAGTGGTACGGGGGGCACTGAAGCTTTCTTT	CASSGTGGTEAFF
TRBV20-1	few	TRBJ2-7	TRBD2	TGCAGTGCTCGTAATAGCGGGGGGCTGAACTACGAGCAGTACTTC	CSARNSGGLNYEQYF
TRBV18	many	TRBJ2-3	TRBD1	TGTGCCAGCTCACCGGGACAGGGTTTCTATACGCAGTATTTT	CASSPGQGFYTQYF
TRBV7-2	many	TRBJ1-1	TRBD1	TGTGCCAGCAGCTTAGTAGGCAGGGGGAGTACTGAAGCTTTCTTT	CASSLVGRGSTEAFF
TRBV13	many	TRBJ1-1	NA	TGTGCCAGCAGCTTCAGGGACCTGAACACTGAAGCTTTCTTT	CASSFRDLNTEAFF
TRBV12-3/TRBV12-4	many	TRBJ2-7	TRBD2	TGTGCCAGCAGGGGGACTAATTACGAGCAGTACTTC	CASRGTNYEQYF
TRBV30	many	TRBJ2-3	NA	TGTGCCTGGAACCGACAGCGAGCTAGCACAGATACGCAGTATTTT	CAWNRQRASTDTQYF
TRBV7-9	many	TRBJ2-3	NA	TGTGCCAGCAGCCCCCGGGACCAATTGAGCACAGATACGCAGTATTTT	CASSPRDQLSTDTQYF
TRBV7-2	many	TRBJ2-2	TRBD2	TGTGCCAGCAGCCGGACTAGCGGAAACACCGGGGAGCTGTTTTTT	CASSRTSGNTGELFF
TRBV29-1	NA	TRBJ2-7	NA	TGCAGCGTTGATGGGGGGCTTGGCTCCTACGAGCAGTACTTC	CSVDGGLGSYEQYF